The sequence of this T cell receptor beta chain was determined in a study of T cell repertoires in cytomegalovirus infection. Study summary: CMV epitopes in the study were HLA-C-restricted (recently identified) and HLA-B-restricted (well studied).

A word on this clonotype: What it recognizes is unknown.

TCRdb re-called the reads with MiXCR, one entry per CDR3 protein. The sample includes a few hundred thousand distinct CDR3 sequences, 40% of them seen just once. Germline CDR1 reads ENHRY; CDR2 reads SYGVKD. CDR3 length: 11 residues. V lost 10 bases and J lost 3, with 8 bases in between. The sequence was collected from a human donor in good health (CMV status not recorded). Some clones in this sample may be carry-over from other donors' samples. Sequenced here: cultured PBMCs, sampled from culture after CMV antigen stimulation. The gene calls are TRBV10-3 and TRBJ2-3, with D maybe TRBD2 (5 bases). In nucleotides, the CDR3 is TGTGCCACCGGGGAGACAGATACGCAGTATTTT. Its protein product is CATGETDTQYF.